This T cell receptor (beta chain) stems from a study of T cell responses to AZD1222 COVID-19 vaccine. Points from the study as a whole: Possibly, clonal diversity was underestimated; donors were largely white British and included more females. Unmutated variant regions are reportedly the target of nearly half of TCRs that are spike-specific. Vaccine-associated CD4 TCRs ranged over spike, dominating at 160-218 and 743-854. Compared with day 0, the breadth and depth of the Spike-specific TCR repertoire rose significantly after two doses of AZD1222.

As concerns this clone: Its cognate antigen is unknown.

V was clipped by 2 bases and J by 0 bases; unmatched bases: 5. The CDR3 has 18 amino acids. Germline CDR1 WNHNN, CDR2 SYGVQD (reference sequence). Sequencing was performed with immunoSEQ multiplex PCR; in TCRdb, only in-frame clones are kept and a portion is missing. The sample lists roughly 200,000 clones; more than 90% were seen once. Source: peripheral blood, taken 28 days after the second dose of the MenACWY control vaccine. The gene calls are TRBV10-1 and TRBJ2-1; 12 bases fit TRBD2. The source is an adult who received the MenACWY meningococcal vaccine as a control. The CDR3 sequence: CASSETLTSGSSYNEQFF. CDR3 nucleotides: TGCGCCAGCAGTGAGACTCTGACTAGCGGGAGCTCCTACAATGAGCAGTTCTTC.